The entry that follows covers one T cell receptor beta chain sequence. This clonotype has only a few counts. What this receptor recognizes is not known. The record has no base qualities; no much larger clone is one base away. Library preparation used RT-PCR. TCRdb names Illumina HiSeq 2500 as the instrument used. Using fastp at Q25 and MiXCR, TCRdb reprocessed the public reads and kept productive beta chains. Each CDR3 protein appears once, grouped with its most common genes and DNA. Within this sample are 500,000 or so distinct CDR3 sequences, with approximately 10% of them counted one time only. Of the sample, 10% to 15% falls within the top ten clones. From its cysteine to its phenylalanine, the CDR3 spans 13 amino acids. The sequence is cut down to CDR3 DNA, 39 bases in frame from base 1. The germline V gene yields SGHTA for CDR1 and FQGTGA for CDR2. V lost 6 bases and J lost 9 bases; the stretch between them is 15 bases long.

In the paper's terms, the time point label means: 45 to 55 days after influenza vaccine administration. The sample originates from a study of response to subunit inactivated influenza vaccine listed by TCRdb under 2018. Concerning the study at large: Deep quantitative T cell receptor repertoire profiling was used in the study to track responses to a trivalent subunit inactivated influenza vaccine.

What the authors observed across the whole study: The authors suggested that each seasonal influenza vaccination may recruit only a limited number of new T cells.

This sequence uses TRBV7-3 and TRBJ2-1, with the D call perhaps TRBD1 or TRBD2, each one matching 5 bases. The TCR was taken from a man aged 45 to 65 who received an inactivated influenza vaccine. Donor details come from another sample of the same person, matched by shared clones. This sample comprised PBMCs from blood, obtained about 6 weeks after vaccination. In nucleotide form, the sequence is TGTGCCAGCAGTCTGGACTTCAGGGCTGAGCAGTTCTTC. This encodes CASSLDFRAEQFF.